The 27 T cell receptor beta chains listed next were all sequenced from one sample in a study of cytomegalovirus exposure and HLA in healthy donors. Use of 60 Vbeta and 13 Jbeta primers characterized the PCR. Generated by immunoSEQ multiplex PCR, the TCRdb table keeps only in-frame clones and is missing some. Of about 120,000 clones in the sample, approximately 80% were seen once. The material sequenced was PBMCs. These receptors were taken from a woman in her thirties or forties in good health and CMV-seropositive.

The CDR3 region is CASRPRGSYGYTF. The CDR3 DNA is TGTGCCAGCAGGCCGCGGGGGTCCTATGGCTACACCTTC. V gene TRBV7-8 combines with J gene TRBJ1-2; a weak D match, TRBD1 (5 bases). The V and J ends lost 6 bases and 4 bases respectively, with 12 bases between them. CDR1 and CDR2 from the germline V gene are SGHVS and FQNEAQ. CDR3 length: 13 amino acids.

The CDR3 DNA follows: TGTGCCAGCAGCCAAGGGGACAGGACCTATGGCTACACCTTC. This gives the protein CASSQGDRTYGYTF. This chain links TRBV4-2 with TRBJ1-2; 8 bases match TRBD1. Germline V lookup: CDR1 LGHNA, CDR2 YNFKEQ. The CDR3 runs 14 residues. Trimming took 1 base from V and 4 from J; bases not matched to a gene: 2.

This clone was seen once. V gene TRBV9 combines with J gene TRBJ2-3, with 8 nucleotides matching TRBD2. The CDR3 has 21 amino acids. V lost 0 bases to trimming and J lost 0 bases; unmatched junction nucleotides: 18. Per the germline V gene, CDR1 is SGDLS and CDR2 is YYNGEE. CDR3 region: CASSVEEGGLFGGGSTDTQYF. As DNA, the CDR3 is TGTGCCAGCAGCGTAGAGGAGGGCGGACTTTTTGGCGGGGGGAGCACAGATACGCAGTATTTT.

The chain is built from TRBV7-2 and TRBJ1-4, with 10 bases identical to TRBD1. Per the germline V gene, CDR1 is SGHTA and CDR2 is FQGNSA. The CDR3 loop spans 16 amino acids. The V segment lost 3 bases and the J segment 7 bases; nucleotides outside the gene matches: 8. The CDR3 loop is CASSFQGQGVSEKLFF. CDR3 coding DNA: TGTGCCAGCAGCTTTCAAGGACAGGGGGTCAGTGAAAAACTGTTTTTT.

The rearrangement joins TRBV7-2 to TRBJ2-2; 9 bases map to TRBD2. CDR1 and CDR2 (germline): SGHTA, FQGNSA. V dropped 1 base and J dropped 5; count of bases not matched to a gene: 8. This CDR3 has 17 residues. The CDR3 DNA sequence: TGTGCCAGCAGCTTAGGGTTTAGCGGGAGAATTACCGGGGAGCTGTTTTTT. Protein product: CASSLGFSGRITGELFF.

The genes are TRBV30 and TRBJ1-5, with D possibly TRBD1 on 6 matching bases. Trimming left V 4 bases short and J 2 bases short, with 9 bases between. This CDR3 spans 13 amino acids. CDR1 and CDR2 from the germline V gene are GTSNPN and SVGIG (reference sequence). This chain's CDR3 is CAWKGGGNQPQHF. CDR3 DNA sequence: TGTGCCTGGAAAGGGGGAGGCAATCAGCCCCAGCATTTT.

The V gene is TRBV2, the J gene TRBJ1-1; TRBD1 might be the D (6 bases). The V and J ends lost 5 bases and 1 base respectively, with 11 bases between them. Germline-derived CDR1 and CDR2 are SNHLY and FYNNEI. The CDR3 is made up of 14 amino acids. The CDR3 coding sequence is TGTGCCAGCAGTTCCGAGGGACAGAACACTGAAGCTTTCTTT. Amino acids: CASSSEGQNTEAFF.

The rearrangement uses TRBV7-2 and TRBJ2-5; 8 nucleotides line up with TRBD1. Per germline, CDR1 SGHTA and CDR2 FQGNSA. Trimming took 2 bases from V and 2 from J; bases not matched to a gene: 7. The CDR3 length is 16 residues. The CDR3 loop reads CASSLKRTGRQETQYF. The CDR3 bases are TGTGCCAGCAGCTTAAAAAGGACAGGGAGGCAAGAGACCCAGTACTTC.

CDR3 loop: CASSLAITGQETQYF. The DNA of the CDR3 is TGTGCCAGCAGCTTAGCAATTACAGGGCAAGAGACCCAGTACTTC. This chain connects TRBV7-9 to TRBJ2-5, with D perhaps TRBD1 (6 bases). The germline CDR1 and CDR2 sequences are SEHNR and FQNEAQ (reference sequence). The V end lost 0 bases, the J end lost 2 bases, and 10 bases lay between the germline ends. The CDR3 is 15 residues long. Looking up the rest from reference TRBV7-9 and TRBJ2-5 gives the full variable domain: DTGVSQNPRHKITKRGQNVTFRCDPISEHNRLYWYRQTLGQGPEFLTYFQNEAQLEKSRLLSDRFSAERPKGSFSTLEIQRTEQGDSAMYLCASSLAITGQETQYFGPGTRLLVL.

This clone has a handful of counts. The chain links TRBV10-3 to TRBJ2-2, with 11 nucleotides matching TRBD1. The germline gives CDR1 ENHRY, CDR2 SYGVKD. V trimming: 6 bases; J trimming: 6 bases; junction bases outside the gene matches: 6. The CDR3 extends over 15 amino acids. CDR3 residues: CAIRGQGEFSGELFF. The CDR3 DNA is TGTGCCATCAGGGGACAGGGGGAATTCTCCGGGGAGCTGTTTTTT.

The chain uses TRBV5-1 and TRBJ2-3, with TRBD1 identical over 7 bases. The CDR3 is 14 residues long. CDR1 SGHRS and CDR2 YFSETQ come from the germline V gene. V lost 4 bases and J lost 0; bases outside the gene matches: 2. Written as DNA, the CDR3 is TGCGCCAGCAGCCGGGACAGTAGCACAGATACGCAGTATTTT. As protein: CASSRDSSTDTQYF.

The chain has TRBV6-5 and TRBJ1-2, with D hard to call. The germline CDR1 and CDR2 sequences are MNHEY and SVGAGI. Trimming removed 2 bases from V and 3 bases from J, with 10 bases in between. The CDR3 extends over 14 amino acids. The DNA of the CDR3 is TGTGCCAGCAGTTACAGGCAGGTTGACTATGGCTACACCTTC. It codes for CASSYRQVDYGYTF.

On this clone: One end of the junction is discordant with germline, which a read error may explain. V gene TRBV7-7 combines with J gene TRBJ2-5; 7 bases line up with TRBD1. Germline assignment: CDR1 SSHAT and CDR2 FNYEAQ (reference sequence). This CDR3 has 13 residues. Here the CDR3 reads CASSLGQLGTQYF. CDR3 DNA: TGTGCTAGCAGCTTGGGACAGCTGGGGACCCAGTACTTC.

This sequence joins TRBV7-2 and TRBJ1-2; 9 bases align to TRBD1. Germline V lookup: CDR1 SGHTA, CDR2 FQGNSA. This CDR3 contains 14 residues. The V and J ends lost 5 bases and 5 bases, in that order; junction bases with no gene match: 6. The CDR3 protein is CASSKQGAGYGYTF. CDR3 nucleotide sequence: TGTGCCAGCAGCAAACAGGGGGCTGGGTATGGCTACACCTTC.

This clone was counted between two and nine times. The CDR3 DNA is TGTGCCAGCAGCTTAGCGACAGGCACTGAAGCTTTCTTT. Its translation is CASSLATGTEAFF. This chain joins TRBV11-2 and TRBJ1-1; D is possibly TRBD1 (6 bases). The CDR3 spans 13 residues. Germline loops: CDR1 SGHAT, CDR2 FQNNGV. The germline V and J ends were trimmed by 1 base and 4 bases, with 7 bases remaining between them.

The V call is TRBV18, the J call TRBJ1-4, with D possibly matching TRBD1 (6 bases). Germline values: CDR1 KGHSH, CDR2 LQKENI. This CDR3 is built from 15 residues. The V end lost 4 bases, the J end lost 5 bases, and 14 bases lay between the germline ends. The CDR3 sequence: CASSLRTAPNEKLFF. CDR3 in DNA: TGTGCCAGCTCACTCCGGACAGCTCCGAATGAAAAACTGTTTTTT.

This clone was recorded only once. The gene calls are TRBV19 and TRBJ1-2; D possibly corresponds to TRBD1 (6 bases). From germline, CDR1 is LNHDA and CDR2 SQIVND (reference sequence). CDR3 length: 12 amino acids. V lost 10 bases to trimming and J lost 10 bases, with 19 bases between them. CDR3 protein: CATQGDRLFYTF. For the CDR3, the DNA is TGTGCCACCCAAGGAGACAGGCTGTTCTACACCTTC.

This sequence joins TRBV5-1 and TRBJ2-3, with 14 bases identical to TRBD2. Germline V gene lookup returns CDR1 SGHRS and CDR2 YFSETQ. V lost 4 bases and J lost 5; bases outside the gene matches: 9. This CDR3 spans 17 amino acids. For the CDR3, the DNA is TGCGCCAGCAGCCGGTACGGGACTAGCGGGAGTCTAGATACGCAGTATTTT. Protein: CASSRYGTSGSLDTQYF.

V usage is TRBV23-1 and J usage is TRBJ1-4; D possibly corresponds to TRBD1 (5 bases). TRBV23-1 is known as an ORF, though its function is uncertain. CDR3 size: 17 residues. V lost 3 bases and J 4 bases, leaving 18 bases between the germline ends. The CDR3 coding sequence is TGCGCCAGCAGTCAGGGGCCCCCTAAGGTAGGTAATGAAAAACTGTTTTTT. Amino acid sequence: CASSQGPPKVGNEKLFF.

This clone was counted a few times. J is TRBJ1-1 and V is TRBV4-3; maybe TRBD1 (5 bases). Germline-derived CDR1 and CDR2 are LGHNA and YSLEER. V gave up 3 bases and J gave up 6 bases, with 14 bases separating them. This CDR3 has 14 residues. CDR3 DNA sequence: TGCGCCAGCAGCCATTTTCGGACGGGGGCTGAAGCTTTCTTT. Residues: CASSHFRTGAEAFF.

The chain recombines TRBV10-2 with TRBJ1-3, with 8 positions matching TRBD1. The CDR3 sequence is 16 residues long. The junction had 4 bases not matched to a gene; V was cut back by 2 bases and J by 1 base. The germline CDR1 and CDR2 sequences are WSHSY and SAAADI. DNA for the CDR3: TGCGCCAGCAGTGAGCCCCGGACAGGGTCTGGAAACACCATATATTTT. Residues: CASSEPRTGSGNTIYF.

The chain employs TRBV15 and TRBJ1-2, with 8 bases identical to TRBD1. Germline loops: CDR1 LNHNV, CDR2 YYDKDF (reference sequence). The J segment lost 4 bases and the V segment lost 4 bases, leaving 8 bases of the junction unmatched. The CDR3 loop spans 15 amino acids. CDR3 in DNA: TGTGCCACCAGCAAAGAGGACAGGGAGACCTATGGCTACACCTTC. This codes for CATSKEDRETYGYTF.

V gene TRBV6-1 combines with J gene TRBJ1-5, with 7 bases matching TRBD1. CDR3 length: 14 amino acids. Germline values: CDR1 MNHNS, CDR2 SASEGT. The V and J ends lost 6 bases and 9 bases, in that order; junction bases with no gene match: 11. CDR3 nucleotides: TGTGCCAGCAGGACAGGGTTGGGTTCAGGGCCCCAGCATTTT. It encodes CASRTGLGSGPQHF.

The chain links TRBV30 to TRBJ2-7; 10 bases line up with TRBD2. The V gene end was trimmed by 4 bases and the J gene end by 3 bases; junction bases not matched to a gene: 9. This CDR3 region has 15 residues. Germline V lookup: CDR1 GTSNPN, CDR2 SVGIG (reference sequence). The DNA of the CDR3 is TGTGCCTGGAACCTAAGGACTAGCGGATTCTACGAGCAGTACTTC. Encoded protein: CAWNLRTSGFYEQYF.

The rearrangement joins TRBV6-5 to TRBJ1-2; D is unresolved. Germline V gene sequence: CDR1 MNHEY, CDR2 SVGAGI. This CDR3 spans 13 amino acids. Trimming left V 3 bases short and J 7 bases short, with 12 bases between. CDR3 loop: CASSYLHRSGYTF. The CDR3 bases are TGTGCCAGCAGTTATCTACACAGATCTGGCTACACCTTC.

The genes are TRBV5-4 and TRBJ2-5; weak D call: TRBD2 (5 bases). V gave up 4 bases and J gave up 2 bases, with 12 bases separating them. The CDR3 has 14 amino acids. Germline V CDR1 and CDR2: SGHNT, YYREEE (reference sequence). CDR3 sequence: CASSTRTGQETQYF. The CDR3 DNA follows: TGTGCCAGCAGCACCAGGACTGGGCAAGAGACCCAGTACTTC.

V usage is TRBV6-6 and J usage is TRBJ2-3; 7 bases fit TRBD2. J was trimmed by 0 bases and V by 2 bases; bases with no gene match: 2. CDR1 MNHNY and CDR2 SVGAGI come from the germline V gene (reference sequence). The CDR3 has 15 amino acids. This chain's CDR3 is CASSYAGVSTDTQYF. In nucleotides, the CDR3 is TGTGCCAGCAGTTACGCGGGAGTTAGCACAGATACGCAGTATTTT.